The 25 T cell receptor beta chains below were found in one sample sequenced in a study of CD8 T cells in ankylosing spondylitis. TCRdb used MiXCR to reprocess the 5' RACE reads, holding one entry per CDR3 protein. This repertoire shows roughly 230,000 distinct CDR3 sequences, 8% to 11% found once; its top ten account for about 2.8%. The material sequenced was blood, either unsorted or a sorted T cell fraction (not recorded which). These TCRs come from a male donor with ankylosing spondylitis or in good health (not recorded which).

In its sample, this clonotype was seen many times. This rearrangement joins TRBV24-1 to TRBJ2-2; D gene unclear. This CDR3 is 13 amino acids long. Trimming cost V 7 bases and J 0 bases, with 5 bases left between them. Germline V CDR1 and CDR2: KGHDR, SFDVKD. CDR3 amino acids: CATSPTNTGELFF. CDR3 nucleotide sequence: TGTGCCACCAGCCCCACGAACACCGGGGAGCTGTTTTTT.

The gene calls are TRBV7-9 and TRBJ1-2, with a tentative D call TRBD1 (6 bases). CDR1 is SEHNR, CDR2 FQNEAQ, per germline (reference sequence). V gave up 6 bases and J gave up 5 bases, with 16 bases separating them. The CDR3 totals 14 residues. The CDR3 bases are TGTGCCAGCAGGTCCAAGGGGGTGTCGTATGGCTACACCTTC. Its protein is CASRSKGVSYGYTF.

In this sample, this clonotype turned up many times. The chain links TRBV12-3 or TRBV12-4 to TRBJ1-1; 8 bases are a match to TRBD1. The CDR3 has 13 residues. The trim removed 4 bases at V and 3 bases at J, leaving 1 base unmatched. The chain's CDR3 is CASSSGGYTEAFF. In DNA, the CDR3 is TGTGCCAGCAGTTCAGGGGGCTACACTGAAGCTTTCTTT.

This clonotype came up many times. The gene calls are TRBV3-1 and TRBJ1-5; no firm D call. V shed 4 bases and J shed 3 bases, with 10 bases lying between them. The CDR3 has 14 amino acids. The germline V gene encodes CDR1 LGHDT and CDR2 YNNKEL (reference sequence). The CDR3 bases are TGTGCCAGCAGCCGTGGGAGGTCCAATCAGCCCCAGCATTTT. It yields the protein CASSRGRSNQPQHF.

This clonotype came up many times. The rearrangement uses TRBV5-1 and TRBJ2-1; unclear D gene. Germline CDR1 reads SGHRS; CDR2 reads YFSETQ. Trimming took 0 bases from V and 8 from J, leaving 9 bases between them. The CDR3 extends over 13 amino acids. The CDR3 reads CASSLGLVDEQFF. CDR3 coding DNA: TGCGCCAGCAGCTTGGGGCTAGTGGATGAGCAGTTCTTC.

This clonotype was counted many times. The chain links TRBV12-3 or TRBV12-4 to TRBJ1-2; D gene uncertain. The CDR3 extends over 12 amino acids. Trimming shortened V by 5 bases and J by 6 bases, and 10 bases separated the two germline ends. Here the CDR3 DNA reads TGTGCCAGCAGTCTTGGACTAGATGGCTACACCTTC. Translating it yields CASSLGLDGYTF.

This clonotype came up many times. An end of the junction does not agree with germline; a read error may underlie this. The chain carries TRBV3-1 and TRBJ2-3; D gene unclear. Germline-derived CDR1 and CDR2 are LGHDT and YNNKEL (reference sequence). CDR3 length: 10 residues. This chain's CDR3 is CASSQDVIVF. The CDR3 DNA reads TGTGCCAGCAGCCAAGACGTTATCGTTTTT.

There are many counts of this clonotype. The chain has TRBV20-1 and TRBJ2-3, with 9 bases lining up with TRBD2. Germline CDR1 reads DFQATT; CDR2 reads SNEGSKA (reference sequence). With 5 bases clipped from V and 5 bases from J, the junction kept 11 bases outside the gene matches. This CDR3 is 15 amino acids long. Written as DNA, the CDR3 is TGCAGTGCTCGCTTAGGGGCGGGAGGGCAAGATACGCAGTATTTT. Translated, it gives CSARLGAGGQDTQYF.

The sample holds many counts of this clonotype. The V call is TRBV29-1, the J call TRBJ2-1, with D possibly TRBD2 on 5 matching bases. The CDR3 is 12 residues long. Germline V gene sequence: CDR1 SQVTM, CDR2 ANQGSEA. V lost 3 bases to trimming and J lost 10 bases, with 13 bases between them. The CDR3 DNA reads as TGCAGCGTTGAGTTCCGGGATGACGAGCAGTTCTTC. Encoded protein: CSVEFRDDEQFF.

This clonotype has only a few counts. The rearrangement uses TRBV6-1 and TRBJ2-5; a possible D gene is TRBD1 (5 bases). This CDR3 is built from 14 residues. CDR1 is MNHNS and CDR2 is SASEGT in the germline V gene. Between the trimmed V and J ends, which lost 6 bases and 4 bases, there was a span of 15 bases. The CDR3 loop is CASRPQGGGETQYF. The DNA of the CDR3 is TGTGCCAGCAGGCCCCAGGGCGGCGGAGAGACCCAGTACTTC.

This clonotype showed up just a few times. The V call is TRBV10-1, the J call TRBJ1-1; 7 bases agree with TRBD1. Trimming removed 3 bases from V and 1 base from J; junction bases left unmatched: 8. The CDR3 sequence is 16 residues long. CDR1 and CDR2 (germline): WNHNN, SYGVQD (reference sequence). CDR3 amino acids: CASSDLKQGTNTEAFF. The CDR3 DNA is TGCGCCAGCAGTGATCTCAAACAGGGGACGAACACTGAAGCTTTCTTT.

Concerning this clonotype itself: A read error may be the cause here, since a much bigger clone is one base away. The chain has TRBV12-3 or TRBV12-4 and TRBJ2-5, with D possibly TRBD2 on 6 matching bases. The CDR3 has 14 amino acids. Written as DNA, the CDR3 is TGTGCCAACAGTTCCTCGGCGGGGTACGGGACCCAGTACTTC. This encodes CANSSSAGYGTQYF.

There are many counts of this clonotype. The gene calls are TRBV20-1 and TRBJ2-7; 11 nucleotides agree with TRBD2. CDR1 and CDR2 from the germline V gene are DFQATT and SNEGSKA (reference sequence). With V trimmed by 1 base and J by 3 bases, 8 bases remained unmatched. This CDR3 spans 16 amino acids. The CDR3 region is CSARARSGTSGYEQYF. CDR3 in DNA: TGCAGTGCTAGAGCCCGGTCCGGGACTAGCGGCTACGAGCAGTACTTC.

This clonotype was recorded at least ten times. The chain has TRBV7-2 and TRBJ2-1; D is unresolved. Between the trimmed V and J ends, which lost 5 bases and 0 bases, there was a span of 14 bases. The CDR3 spans 16 residues. CDR1 is SGHTA and CDR2 is FQGNSA in the germline V gene. CDR3 protein: CASSGSSASSYNEQFF. CDR3 DNA sequence: TGTGCCAGCAGCGGTTCCAGCGCTAGCTCCTACAATGAGCAGTTCTTC. Full variable domain (remainder filled in from reference TRBV7-2 and TRBJ2-1): GAGVSQSPSNKVTEKGKDVELRCDPISGHTALYWYRQSLGQGLEFLIYFQGNSAPDKSGLPSDRFSAERTGGSVSTLTIQRTQQEDSAVYLCASSGSSASSYNEQFFGPGTRLTVL.

This clonotype was found many times. J is TRBJ1-5 and V is TRBV4-2, with D perhaps matching TRBD1 (5 bases). The CDR3 is made up of 18 amino acids. V dropped 0 bases and J dropped 0 bases, with 15 bases sitting between them. Germline CDR1 is LGHNA and CDR2 is YNFKEQ. CDR3 in amino acids: CASSQDTGRGNSNQPQHF. The CDR3 DNA follows: TGTGCCAGCAGCCAAGATACCGGGCGGGGGAATAGCAATCAGCCCCAGCATTTT.

This clonotype occurred many times. This chain uses TRBV5-1 with TRBJ2-2; 13 positions match TRBD2. The germline gives CDR1 SGHRS, CDR2 YFSETQ. With V trimmed by 4 bases and J by 5 bases, 11 bases remained unmatched. This CDR3 has 18 residues. The CDR3 coding sequence is TGCGCCAGCAGCCCAGGGACTAGCGGGGCCCCAAGGACCGGGGAGCTGTTTTTT. This sequence encodes CASSPGTSGAPRTGELFF.

This clonotype came up a few times. The V call is TRBV7-9, the J call TRBJ1-1; unclear D gene. This CDR3 contains 15 residues. The germline gives CDR1 SEHNR, CDR2 FQNEAQ (reference sequence). The V end was cut by 5 bases, the J end by 2 bases, with 15 bases between. Written as DNA, the CDR3 is TGTGCCAGCAGCCCCCTTGAGGGCGCCAACACTGAAGCTTTCTTT. This encodes CASSPLEGANTEAFF.

The table lists this clonotype with many counts. The chain recombines TRBV15 with TRBJ2-1; maybe TRBD1 (7 bases). CDR3 length: 15 amino acids. Germline CDR1 LNHNV, CDR2 YYDKDF (reference sequence). Trimming removed 3 bases from V and 7 bases from J, with 16 bases in between. The CDR3 DNA follows: TGTGCCACCAGCAGGCGGGAAGGGGGCACAAATGAGCAGTTCTTC. The encoded protein is CATSRREGGTNEQFF.

The J gene is TRBJ2-2, the V gene TRBV29-1, with a weak D call TRBD2 (5 bases). V dropped 2 bases and J dropped 4 bases, with 11 bases sitting between them. CDR3 length: 14 residues. Germline V gene lookup returns CDR1 SQVTM and CDR2 ANQGSEA. CDR3 region: CSVETGSGTGELFF. CDR3 DNA: TGCAGCGTTGAAACTGGGAGCGGCACCGGGGAGCTGTTTTTT.

A note on this clonotype: The limits of the CDR3 on the DNA are not certain, so only TCRdb's listed CDR3 is given. CDR3 region: CAFCCASSLRILTRKHGEQFF. V gene TRBV7-6 combines with J gene TRBJ2-1; the table calls TRBD1, which could not be checked here. The CDR3 is 21 amino acids long, termini counted. Germline CDR1 reads SGHVS; CDR2 reads FNYEAQ.

This clonotype has at least ten counts. This chain links TRBV7-8 with TRBJ1-5, with 7 bases identical to TRBD1. The V gene end was trimmed by 1 base and the J gene end by 5 bases; junction bases not matched to a gene: 8. The CDR3 has 16 residues. Per germline, CDR1 SGHVS and CDR2 FQNEAQ. CDR3 amino acids: CASSLESGTAYQPQHF. In nucleotides, the CDR3 is TGTGCCAGCAGCTTAGAGAGTGGGACAGCTTATCAGCCCCAGCATTTT.

The chain combines TRBV12-3 or TRBV12-4 with TRBJ2-5; D remains ambiguous. Trimming stripped 1 base from V and 1 base from J, with 16 bases between. CDR3 length: 17 residues. The CDR3 nucleotides are TGTGCCAGCAGTTTAGAGTGGTCTTCCAGGCCCCAAGAGACCCAGTACTTC. Translating it yields CASSLEWSSRPQETQYF.

This clonotype occurred many times. The chain recombines TRBV6-5 with TRBJ1-1; possible D gene TRBD1, 5 bases. CDR1 is MNHEY and CDR2 is SVGAGI in the germline V gene. CDR3 length: 14 amino acids. Trimming removed 0 bases at V and 5 bases at J, with 10 bases between. In DNA form, the CDR3 reads TGTGCCAGCAGTTACTCGGCCGGGGGGACTGAAGCTTTCTTT. It codes for CASSYSAGGTEAFF.

This clonotype was picked up a small number of times. The V and J genes are TRBV5-6 and TRBJ2-6; TRBD1 matches at 7 bases. The CDR3 extends over 17 amino acids. Looked up from germline, CDR1 is SGHDT and CDR2 is YYEEEE. V was pared by 10 bases and J by 0 bases, with 13 bases of the junction left unmatched. CDR3 in DNA: TGTGCCGGTACTGACAGGGTGTCGAACTCTGGGGCCAACGTCCTGACTTTC. It is translated as CAGTDRVSNSGANVLTF.

This clonotype has a count of ten or more. This chain links TRBV27 with TRBJ2-2, with TRBD2 as a possible D gene (6 bases). This CDR3 spans 15 amino acids. Germline CDR1 and CDR2: MNHEY and SMNVEV (reference sequence). V shed 7 bases and J shed 4 bases, with 16 bases lying between them. The CDR3 DNA reads as TGTGCCAGCACCCCCCGGGGGTTAGTCACCGGGGAGCTGTTTTTT. Encoded protein: CASTPRGLVTGELFF.